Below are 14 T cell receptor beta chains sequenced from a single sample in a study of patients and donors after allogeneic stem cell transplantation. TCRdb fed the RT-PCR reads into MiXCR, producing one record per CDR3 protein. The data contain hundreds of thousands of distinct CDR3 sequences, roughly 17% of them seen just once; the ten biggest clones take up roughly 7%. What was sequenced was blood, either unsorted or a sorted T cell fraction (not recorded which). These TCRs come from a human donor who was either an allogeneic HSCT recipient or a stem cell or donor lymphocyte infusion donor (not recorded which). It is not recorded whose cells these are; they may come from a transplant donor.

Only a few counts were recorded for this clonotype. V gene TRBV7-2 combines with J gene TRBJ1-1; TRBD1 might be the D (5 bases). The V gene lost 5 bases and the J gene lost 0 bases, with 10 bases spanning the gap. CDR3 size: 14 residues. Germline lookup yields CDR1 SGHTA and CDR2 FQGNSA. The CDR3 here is CASSRDLMNTEAFF. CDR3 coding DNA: TGTGCCAGCAGCCGGGACCTAATGAACACTGAAGCTTTCTTT.

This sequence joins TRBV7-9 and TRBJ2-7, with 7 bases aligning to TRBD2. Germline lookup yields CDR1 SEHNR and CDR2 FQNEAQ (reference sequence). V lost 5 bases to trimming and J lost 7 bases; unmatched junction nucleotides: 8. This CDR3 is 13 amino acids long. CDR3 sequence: CASSQGLNQEQYF. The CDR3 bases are TGTGCCAGCAGCCAGGGACTAAATCAAGAGCAGTACTTC.

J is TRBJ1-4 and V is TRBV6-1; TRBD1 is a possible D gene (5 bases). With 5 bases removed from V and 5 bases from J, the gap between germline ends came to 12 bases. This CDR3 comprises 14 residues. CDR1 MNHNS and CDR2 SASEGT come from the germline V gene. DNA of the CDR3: TGTGCCAGCAGTAGGGGACGGGGGAATGAAAAACTGTTTTTT. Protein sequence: CASSRGRGNEKLFF.

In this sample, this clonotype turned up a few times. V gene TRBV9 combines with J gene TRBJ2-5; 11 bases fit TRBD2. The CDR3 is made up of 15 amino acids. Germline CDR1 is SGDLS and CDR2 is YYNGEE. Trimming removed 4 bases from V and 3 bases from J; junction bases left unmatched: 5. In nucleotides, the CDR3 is TGTGCCAGCAGCCAATCTAGCGGGAGGAAAGAGACCCAGTACTTC. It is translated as CASSQSSGRKETQYF.

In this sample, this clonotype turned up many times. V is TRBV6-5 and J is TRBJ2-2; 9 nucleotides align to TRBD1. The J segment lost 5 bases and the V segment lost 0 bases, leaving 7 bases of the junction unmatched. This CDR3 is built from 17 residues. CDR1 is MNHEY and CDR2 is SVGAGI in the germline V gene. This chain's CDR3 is CASSYSPGQGRTGELFF. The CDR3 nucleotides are TGTGCCAGCAGTTACTCTCCTGGACAGGGGCGTACCGGGGAGCTGTTTTTT.

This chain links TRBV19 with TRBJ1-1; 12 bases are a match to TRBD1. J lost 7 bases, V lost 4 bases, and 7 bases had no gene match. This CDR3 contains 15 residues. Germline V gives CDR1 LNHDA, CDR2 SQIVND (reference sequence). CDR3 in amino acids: CASSTPGQGADEAFF. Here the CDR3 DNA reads TGTGCCAGTAGTACACCGGGACAGGGGGCGGATGAAGCTTTCTTT.

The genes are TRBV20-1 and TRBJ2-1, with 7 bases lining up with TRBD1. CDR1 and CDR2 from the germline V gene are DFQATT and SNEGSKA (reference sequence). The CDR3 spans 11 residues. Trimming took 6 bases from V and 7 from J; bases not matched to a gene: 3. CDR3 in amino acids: CSAAQGNEQFF. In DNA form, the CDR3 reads TGCAGTGCAGCACAGGGGAATGAGCAGTTCTTC.

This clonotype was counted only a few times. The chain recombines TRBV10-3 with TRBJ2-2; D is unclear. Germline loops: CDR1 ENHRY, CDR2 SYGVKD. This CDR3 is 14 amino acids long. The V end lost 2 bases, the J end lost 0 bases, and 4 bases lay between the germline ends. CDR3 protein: CAISELPNTGELFF. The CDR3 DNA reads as TGTGCCATCAGTGAGCTTCCGAACACCGGGGAGCTGTTTTTT.

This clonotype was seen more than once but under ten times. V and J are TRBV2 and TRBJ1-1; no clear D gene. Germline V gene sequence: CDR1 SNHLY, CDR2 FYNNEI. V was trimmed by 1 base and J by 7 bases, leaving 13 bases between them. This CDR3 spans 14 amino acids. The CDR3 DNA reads TGTGCCAGCAGTGAAGTGACAAAACTAATTGAAGCTTTCTTT. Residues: CASSEVTKLIEAFF.

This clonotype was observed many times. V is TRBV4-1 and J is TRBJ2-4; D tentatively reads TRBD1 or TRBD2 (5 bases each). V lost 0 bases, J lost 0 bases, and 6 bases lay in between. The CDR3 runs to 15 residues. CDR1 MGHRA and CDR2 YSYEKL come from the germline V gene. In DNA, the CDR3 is TGCGCCAGCAGCCAAGACGGGACAGCCAAAAACATTCAGTACTTC. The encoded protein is CASSQDGTAKNIQYF.

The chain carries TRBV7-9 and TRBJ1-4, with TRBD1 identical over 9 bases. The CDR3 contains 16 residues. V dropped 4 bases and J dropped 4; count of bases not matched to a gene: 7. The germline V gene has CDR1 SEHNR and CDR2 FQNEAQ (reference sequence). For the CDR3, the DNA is TGTGCCAGCAGCTGGGGAGACAGGGGGAATAATGAAAAACTGTTTTTT. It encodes CASSWGDRGNNEKLFF.

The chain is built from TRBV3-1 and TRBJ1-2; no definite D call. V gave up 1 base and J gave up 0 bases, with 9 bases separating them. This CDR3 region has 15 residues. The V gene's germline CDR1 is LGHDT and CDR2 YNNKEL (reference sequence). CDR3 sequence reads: CASSQASVTNYGYTF. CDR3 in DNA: TGTGCCAGCAGCCAAGCGTCGGTAACTAACTATGGCTACACCTTC.

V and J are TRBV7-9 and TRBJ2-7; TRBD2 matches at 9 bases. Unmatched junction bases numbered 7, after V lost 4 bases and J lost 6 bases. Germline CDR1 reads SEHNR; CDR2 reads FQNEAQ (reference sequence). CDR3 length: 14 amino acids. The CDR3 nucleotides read TGTGCCAGCAGCTGGGGGACTAGCAGCTTCGAGCAGTACTTC. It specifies CASSWGTSSFEQYF.

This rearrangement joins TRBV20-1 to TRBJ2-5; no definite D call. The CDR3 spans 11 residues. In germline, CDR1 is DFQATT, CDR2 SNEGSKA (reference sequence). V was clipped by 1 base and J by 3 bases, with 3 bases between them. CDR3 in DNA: TGCAGTGCTAGAGGGGAAGAGACCCAGTACTTC. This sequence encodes CSARGEETQYF.